A single sample is the source of the 27 T cell receptor beta chains below, sequenced in a study of shared clonotypes between healthy human individuals. Clones were read by immunoSEQ multiplex PCR, and TCRdb kept only the in-frame ones, dropping some. The sample consists of 2 million to 2.5 million clones, 85% to 95% of them appearing once. Input material: naive CD4+ T cells sorted from blood. Subset reported: CD45RA+ positively selected. These receptors all come from a man between 18 and 35 years old in good health.

The gene calls are TRBV5-1 and TRBJ1-1; TRBD1 matches 7 bases. In germline, CDR1 is SGHRS, CDR2 YFSETQ. The trim removed 4 bases at V and 1 base at J, leaving 10 bases unmatched. CDR3 length equals 16 residues. CDR3 sequence (DNA): TGCGCCAGCAGCAGCTCTACAGGGGACCAGAACACTGAAGCTTTCTTT. Its protein product is CASSSSTGDQNTEAFF.

This CDR3 reads CASSKAASWGNEQFF. CDR3 coding DNA: TGTGCCAGCAGTAAGGCAGCGTCATGGGGGAATGAGCAGTTCTTC. The V and J genes are TRBV7-9 and TRBJ2-1, with D perhaps being TRBD1 or TRBD2 (5 bases each). The length of the CDR3 is 15 residues. Germline V CDR1 and CDR2: SEHNR, FQNEAQ (reference sequence). The V gene lost 6 bases and the J gene lost 7 bases, with 19 bases spanning the gap.

The chain has TRBV18 and TRBJ1-1; TRBD1 agrees at 12 bases. The junction had 6 bases not matched to a gene; V was cut back by 3 bases and J by 7 bases. The CDR3 totals 15 residues. Germline V gives CDR1 KGHSH, CDR2 LQKENI. Here the CDR3 reads CASSPGTGGQYEAFF. CDR3 in DNA: TGTGCCAGCTCACCGGGGACAGGGGGCCAATATGAAGCTTTCTTT.

The chain recombines TRBV30 with TRBJ2-1; D uncertain. The CDR3 loop spans 13 amino acids. CDR1 is GTSNPN and CDR2 is SVGIG in the germline V gene (reference sequence). Trimming took 8 bases from V and 8 from J, leaving 19 bases between them. DNA for the CDR3: TGTGCCGGAGCAGCCGCTCTAGGCGATGAGCAGTTCTTC. It yields the protein CAGAAALGDEQFF.

The chain recombines TRBV30 with TRBJ1-4, with TRBD1 matching over 7 bases. Trimming at V came to 1 base and at J to 8 bases, leaving 7 bases not matched to a gene. The germline V gene encodes CDR1 GTSNPN and CDR2 SVGIG (reference sequence). The CDR3 extends over 14 amino acids. Here the CDR3 DNA reads TGTGCCTGGAGTGGACAGGGATTAGGGGAAAAACTGTTTTTT. This sequence encodes CAWSGQGLGEKLFF.

The V and J genes are TRBV4-2 and TRBJ1-5, with D hard to call. The germline CDR1 and CDR2 sequences are LGHNA and YNFKEQ. Trimming pared 0 bases from V and 2 bases from J, leaving 8 bases between. The CDR3 has 15 residues. This CDR3 is CASSQEVYGNQPQHF. DNA for the CDR3: TGTGCCAGCAGCCAAGAGGTTTATGGCAATCAGCCCCAGCATTTT.

The gene calls are TRBV4-1 and TRBJ2-3, with TRBD2 matching over 7 bases. This CDR3 is 15 amino acids long. V lost 4 bases and J lost 0; bases outside the gene matches: 4. Germline CDR1 and CDR2: MGHRA and YSYEKL. The CDR3 loop reads CASSRGLLSTDTQYF. CDR3 nucleotide sequence: TGCGCCAGCAGCCGGGGACTACTTAGCACAGATACGCAGTATTTT.

Points on this clone: Other nucleotide sequences from this sample produce the same CDR3. The chain is built from TRBV7-9 and TRBJ2-7; a weak D match, TRBD1 (5 bases). Trimming removed 1 base from V and 1 base from J, with 8 bases in between. The CDR3 length is 14 residues. Germline loops: CDR1 SEHNR, CDR2 FQNEAQ (reference sequence). The CDR3 DNA sequence: TGTGCCAGCAGCTTAGGGGGCACGTCCTACGAGCAGTACTTC. Translating gives CASSLGGTSYEQYF.

The chain recombines TRBV7-2 with TRBJ2-5; D is perhaps TRBD1 (6 bases). Germline CDR1 reads SGHTA; CDR2 reads FQGNSA. V was trimmed by 4 bases and J by 4 bases, leaving 16 bases between them. The length of the CDR3 is 15 residues. The CDR3 loop is CASSYQRGRGETQYF. CDR3 DNA sequence: TGTGCCAGCAGCTATCAACGGGGCAGGGGAGAGACCCAGTACTTC.

The V call is TRBV6-1, the J call TRBJ2-7; TRBD1 matches 9 bases. After removal of 6 bases from V and 3 bases from J, the junction contained 6 bases not matched to a gene. Per the germline V gene, CDR1 is MNHNS and CDR2 is SASEGT. This CDR3 has 14 amino acids. The CDR3 DNA is TGTGCCAGCAGATCAGAGACAGGGGGCTACGAGCAGTACTTC. Protein sequence: CASRSETGGYEQYF.

CDR3 in amino acids: CASSLTRGQTQYF. DNA of the CDR3: TGTGCCAGCAGCTTAACGCGAGGCCAGACCCAGTACTTC. This chain joins TRBV7-3 and TRBJ2-5, with unresolved D. Trimming removed 0 bases at V and 6 bases at J, with 8 bases between. The CDR3 length is 13 residues. The germline V gene encodes CDR1 SGHTA and CDR2 FQGTGA.

The CDR3 spells CASSSLLAGEYNEQFF. CDR3 in DNA: TGTGCCAGCAGTTCTTTATTAGCGGGAGAGTACAATGAGCAGTTCTTC. V gene TRBV27 combines with J gene TRBJ2-1; 9 bases agree with TRBD2. This CDR3 is 16 amino acids long. CDR1 and CDR2 from the germline V gene are MNHEY and SMNVEV (reference sequence). After removal of 4 bases from V and 4 bases from J, the junction contained 8 bases not matched to a gene.

The rearrangement uses TRBV5-8 and TRBJ2-7; TRBD2 agrees at 7 bases. This CDR3 has 15 amino acids. Germline V gene sequence: CDR1 SGHTS, CDR2 YDEGEE. V shed 3 bases, J shed 3 bases, and the junction held 9 bases outside the gene matches. Here the CDR3 reads CASSSSPGTIYEQYF. The CDR3, as DNA: TGTGCCAGCAGCTCCTCCCCTGGGACTATCTACGAGCAGTACTTC.

This clone appeared a single time. The chain links TRBV28 to TRBJ2-3, with 9 bases identical to TRBD2. Germline V gives CDR1 MDHEN, CDR2 SYDVKM. The junction had 5 bases not matched to a gene; V was cut back by 3 bases and J by 4 bases. This CDR3 has 15 amino acids. The chain's CDR3 is CASSLAGGAADTQYF. The DNA of the CDR3 is TGTGCCAGCAGTTTGGCGGGGGGGGCCGCAGATACGCAGTATTTT.

The chain carries TRBV7-2 and TRBJ1-2, with 12 bases lining up with TRBD1. Trimming took 4 bases from V and 7 from J; bases not matched to a gene: 13. This CDR3 region has 17 residues. Germline CDR1 reads SGHTA; CDR2 reads FQGNSA. CDR3 amino acids: CASSSGTGGTFNIGYTF. CDR3 nucleotide sequence: TGTGCCAGCAGCTCCGGGACAGGGGGCACTTTCAATATTGGCTACACCTTC.

The chain has TRBV7-9 and TRBJ2-5, with D perhaps TRBD1 (5 bases). The germline V gene encodes CDR1 SEHNR and CDR2 FQNEAQ (reference sequence). The CDR3 contains 15 residues. V was cut by 6 bases and J by 5 bases, with 19 bases left in between. The CDR3 loop is CASSPLDGSGETQYF. The CDR3, as DNA: TGTGCCAGCAGTCCATTGGACGGCTCAGGGGAGACCCAGTACTTC. The full variable domain, completed using reference TRBV7-9 and TRBJ2-5, is DTGVSQNPRHKITKRGQNVTFRCDPISEHNRLYWYRQTLGQGPEFLTYFQNEAQLEKSRLLSDRFSAERPKGSFSTLEIQRTEQGDSAMYLCASSPLDGSGETQYFGPGTRLLVL.

The DNA of the CDR3 is TGCGCCAGCCATCCGGGACAGGCCACAGATACGCAGTATTTT. Its protein is CASHPGQATDTQYF. This chain links TRBV5-1 with TRBJ2-3; 8 bases agree with TRBD1. Germline-derived CDR1 and CDR2 are SGHRS and YFSETQ. CDR3 size: 14 residues. After removal of 7 bases from V and 2 bases from J, the junction contained 6 bases not matched to a gene.

This chain joins TRBV2 and TRBJ2-7; 7 nucleotides align to TRBD2. There are 15 residues in the CDR3. The ends lost 11 bases at V and 4 bases at J; junction bases unmatched: 17. CDR1 is SNHLY and CDR2 is FYNNEI in the germline V gene. The CDR3 DNA follows: TGTGCCCGCGGATCGCGGCGGGGGATTTTTTACGAGCAGTACTTC. Translating gives CARGSRRGIFYEQYF. The full variable domain, with the rest looked up from reference TRBV2 and TRBJ2-7, is EPEVTQTPSHQVTQMGQEVILRCVPISNHLYFYWYRQILGQKVEFLVSFYNNEISEKSEIFDDQFSVERPDGSNFTLKIRSTKLEDSAMYFCARGSRRGIFYEQYFGPGTRLTVT.

The chain couples TRBV5-4 to TRBJ1-2; weak D call: TRBD1 (6 bases). V was clipped by 5 bases and J by 1 base, with 15 bases between them. This CDR3 region has 15 residues. The germline V gene encodes CDR1 SGHNT and CDR2 YYREEE (reference sequence). CDR3 sequence reads: CASRPDSRDNYGYTF. The CDR3, as DNA: TGTGCCAGCAGGCCGGACAGTAGGGATAACTATGGCTACACCTTC.

The rearrangement uses TRBV27 and TRBJ1-2; 7 nucleotides line up with TRBD1. The CDR3 spans 14 residues. Germline V gene data show CDR1 as MNHEY and CDR2 as SMNVEV (reference sequence). V trimming: 6 bases; J trimming: 4 bases; junction bases outside the gene matches: 8. The CDR3 is CASRGPGTAYGYTF. The CDR3 DNA reads as TGTGCCAGCAGGGGGCCCGGGACAGCCTATGGCTACACCTTC.

This clone turned up a few times. The chain recombines TRBV6-1 with TRBJ2-7; TRBD1 aligns across 8 bases. The V gene end was trimmed by 7 bases and the J gene end by 2 bases; junction bases not matched to a gene: 7. Germline values: CDR1 MNHNS, CDR2 SASEGT. The CDR3 spans 14 residues. The CDR3 nucleotides are TGTGCCAGCATAAGCTTGACAGGGGCCTACGAGCAGTACTTC. It is translated as CASISLTGAYEQYF.

This chain uses TRBV25-1 with TRBJ2-7; D uncertain. Germline CDR1 reads MGHDK; CDR2 reads SYGVNS. Trimming shortened V by 7 bases and J by 3 bases, and 4 bases separated the two germline ends. This CDR3 contains 10 residues. CDR3 DNA: TGTGCCAGCACACACTACGAGCAGTACTTC. Amino acids: CASTHYEQYF.

A note on this clone: Different DNA sequences within this sample yield the same CDR3. J is TRBJ1-6 and V is TRBV6-1; the match to TRBD1 covers 10 bases. Germline CDR1 and CDR2: MNHNS and SASEGT. The J segment lost 0 bases and the V segment lost 4 bases, leaving 0 bases of the junction unmatched. The CDR3 length is 16 residues. CDR3 sequence: CASSGTGGSYNSPLHF. The CDR3 DNA reads as TGTGCCAGCAGTGGGACAGGGGGCTCCTATAATTCACCCCTCCACTTT.

The rearrangement joins TRBV6-5 to TRBJ2-7; possible D gene TRBD2, 5 bases. Germline loops: CDR1 MNHEY, CDR2 SVGAGI. This CDR3 has 15 residues. V gave up 5 bases and J gave up 8 bases, with 22 bases separating them. In DNA form, the CDR3 reads TGTGCCAGCAGTCTCGCGGGTGGGAGCCTCGCCAAGCAGTACTTC. It is translated as CASSLAGGSLAKQYF.

The chain uses TRBV9 and TRBJ2-7, with 9 nucleotides matching TRBD2. This CDR3 has 15 residues. The germline V gene has CDR1 SGDLS and CDR2 YYNGEE. The trim removed 1 base at V and 3 bases at J, leaving 5 bases unmatched. The CDR3 DNA reads TGTGCCAGCAGCGTACAACTAGCGGGTCTCTACGAGCAGTACTTC. Amino acid sequence: CASSVQLAGLYEQYF. Using reference TRBV9 and TRBJ2-7 for the parts outside the CDR3, the full variable domain is DSGVTQTPKHLITATGQRVTLRCSPRSGDLSVYWYQQSLDQGLQFLIQYYNGEERAKGNILERFSAQQFPDLHSELNLSSLELGDSALYFCASSVQLAGLYEQYFGPGTRLTVT.

The chain uses TRBV9 and TRBJ2-5; TRBD1 aligns across 8 bases. Germline V gene sequence: CDR1 SGDLS, CDR2 YYNGEE. Trimming at V came to 5 bases and at J to 5 bases, leaving 17 bases not matched to a gene. The CDR3 is 17 amino acids. The CDR3 DNA reads TGTGCCAGCAGTCTCACCTCTACAGGGGGATTAACGGAGACCCAGTACTTC. This translates into CASSLTSTGGLTETQYF.

This clone was picked up one time. This rearrangement joins TRBV11-2 to TRBJ1-2; TRBD1 might be the D (5 bases). Trimming took off 1 base at V and 5 bases at J, with 11 bases between the two ends. Germline V gene lookup returns CDR1 SGHAT and CDR2 FQNNGV. The CDR3 consists of 14 residues. The CDR3 DNA reads TGTGCCAGCAGCTTAGTTTGGGGGGATTATGGCTACACCTTC. Translated, it gives CASSLVWGDYGYTF.